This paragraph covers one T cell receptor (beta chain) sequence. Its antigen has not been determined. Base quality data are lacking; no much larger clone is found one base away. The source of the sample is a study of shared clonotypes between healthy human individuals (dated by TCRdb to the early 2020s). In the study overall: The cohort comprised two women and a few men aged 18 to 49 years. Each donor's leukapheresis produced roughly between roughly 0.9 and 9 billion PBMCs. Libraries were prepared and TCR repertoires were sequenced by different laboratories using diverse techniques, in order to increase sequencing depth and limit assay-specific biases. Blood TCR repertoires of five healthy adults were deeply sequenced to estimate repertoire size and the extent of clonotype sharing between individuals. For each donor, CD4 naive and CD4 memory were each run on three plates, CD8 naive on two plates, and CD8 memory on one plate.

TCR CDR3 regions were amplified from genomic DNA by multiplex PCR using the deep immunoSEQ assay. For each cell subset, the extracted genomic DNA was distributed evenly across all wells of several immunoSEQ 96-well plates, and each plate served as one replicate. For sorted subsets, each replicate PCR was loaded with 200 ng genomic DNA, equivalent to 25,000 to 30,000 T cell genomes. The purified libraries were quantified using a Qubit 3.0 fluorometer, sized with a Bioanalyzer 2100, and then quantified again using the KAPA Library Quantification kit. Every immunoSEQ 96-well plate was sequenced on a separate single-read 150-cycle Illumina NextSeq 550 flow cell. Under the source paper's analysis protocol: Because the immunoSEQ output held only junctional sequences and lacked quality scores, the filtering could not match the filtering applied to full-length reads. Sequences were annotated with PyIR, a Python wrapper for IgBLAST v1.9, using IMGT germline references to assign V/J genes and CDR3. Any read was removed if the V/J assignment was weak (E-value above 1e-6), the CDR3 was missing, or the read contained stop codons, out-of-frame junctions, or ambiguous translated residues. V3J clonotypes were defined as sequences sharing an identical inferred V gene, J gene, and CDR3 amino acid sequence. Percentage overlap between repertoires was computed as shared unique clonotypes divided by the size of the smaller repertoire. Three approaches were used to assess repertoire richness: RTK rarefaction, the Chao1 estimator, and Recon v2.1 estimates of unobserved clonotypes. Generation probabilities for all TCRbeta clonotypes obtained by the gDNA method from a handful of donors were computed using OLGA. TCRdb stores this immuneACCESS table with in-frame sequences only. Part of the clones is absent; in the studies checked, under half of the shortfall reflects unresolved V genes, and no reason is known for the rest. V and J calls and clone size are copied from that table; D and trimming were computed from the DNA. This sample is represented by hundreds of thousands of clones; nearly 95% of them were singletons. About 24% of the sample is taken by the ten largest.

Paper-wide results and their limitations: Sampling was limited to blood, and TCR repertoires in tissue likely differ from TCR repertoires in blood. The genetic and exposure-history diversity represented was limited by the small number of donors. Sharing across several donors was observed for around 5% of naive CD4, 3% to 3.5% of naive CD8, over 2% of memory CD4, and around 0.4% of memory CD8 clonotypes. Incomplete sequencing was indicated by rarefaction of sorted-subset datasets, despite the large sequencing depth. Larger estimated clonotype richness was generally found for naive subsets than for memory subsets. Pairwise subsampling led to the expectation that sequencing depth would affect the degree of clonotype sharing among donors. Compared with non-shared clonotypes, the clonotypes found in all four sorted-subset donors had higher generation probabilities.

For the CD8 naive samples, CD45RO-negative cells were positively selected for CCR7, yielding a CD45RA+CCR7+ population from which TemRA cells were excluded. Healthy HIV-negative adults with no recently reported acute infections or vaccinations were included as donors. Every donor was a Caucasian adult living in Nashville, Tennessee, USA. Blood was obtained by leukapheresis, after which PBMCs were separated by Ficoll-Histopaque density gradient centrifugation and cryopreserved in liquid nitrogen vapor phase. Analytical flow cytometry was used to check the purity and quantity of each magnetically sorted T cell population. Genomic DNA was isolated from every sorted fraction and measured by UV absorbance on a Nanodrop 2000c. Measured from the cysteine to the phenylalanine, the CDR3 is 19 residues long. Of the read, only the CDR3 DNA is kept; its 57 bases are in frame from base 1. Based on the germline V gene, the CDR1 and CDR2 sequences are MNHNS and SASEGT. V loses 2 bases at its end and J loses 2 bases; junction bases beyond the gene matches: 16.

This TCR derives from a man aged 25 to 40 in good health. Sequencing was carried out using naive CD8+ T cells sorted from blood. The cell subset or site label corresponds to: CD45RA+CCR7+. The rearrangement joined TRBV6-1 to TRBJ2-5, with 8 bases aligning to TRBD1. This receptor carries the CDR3 CASSEPPAGGLGRQETQYF. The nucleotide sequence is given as TGTGCCAGCAGTGAACCCCCGGCAGGGGGCCTTGGGCGGCAAGAGACCCAGTACTTC.